This T cell receptor (beta chain) was sequenced in a study of response to subunit inactivated influenza vaccine. This clonotype was counted only a few times. TCRdb reprocessed the RT-PCR reads with MiXCR, giving one entry per CDR3 protein. The sample includes a few hundred thousand distinct CDR3 sequences, approximately 12% of them seen just once. CDR1 SEHNR and CDR2 FQNEAQ come from the germline V gene (reference sequence). The CDR3 sequence is 11 residues long. Between the trimmed V and J ends, which lost 11 bases and 6 bases, there was a span of 10 bases. The origin of this receptor is a man in his fifties who received an inactivated influenza vaccine. This chain uses TRBV7-9 with TRBJ2-2; D is undetermined. The sample here was non-naive T cells sorted from PBMCs, taken roughly 2 weeks before vaccination. As DNA, the CDR3 is TGTGCCCCCCGTGTGGCCGGGGAGCTGTTTTTT. It encodes CAPRVAGELFF.